The entry below describes one T cell receptor beta chain. Its antigen is not identified. Though nominally healthy at sampling, donors likely had unrecorded immune exposures. This sample was included in a study of cytomegalovirus exposure and HLA in healthy donors. General study results and limits: Earlier results showed most TCR beta V segments being productive about 87% or about 30% of the time.

The PCR made use of 60 Vbeta and 13 Jbeta primers. Clones were read by immunoSEQ multiplex PCR, and TCRdb kept only the in-frame ones, dropping some. This table has some 120,000 clones, roughly 75% appearing once. The ends were cut back, 5 bases at V and 9 bases at J, with 11 bases in the middle. Per the germline V gene, CDR1 is SEHNR and CDR2 is FQNEAQ (reference sequence). CDR3 size: 12 residues. The TCR sequence derives from a man aged 30 to 39 in good health and CMV-seropositive. Sequencing used PBMCs. The chain has TRBV7-9 and TRBJ2-1, with D uncertain. CDR3 coding DNA: TGTGCCAGCAGCGGAGAGGTTCCTGAGCAGTTCTTC. Amino acids: CASSGEVPEQFF.